These 2 T cell receptor beta chains share one sample of origin, sequenced in a study of PD-1 blockade in classical Hodgkin lymphoma. All patients relapsed after autologous stem cell transplantation, and brentuximab vedotin exposure varied. Repertoires were generated with immunoSEQ multiplex PCR, while TCRdb's copy carries only in-frame clones and drops some. Among more than 140,000 clones listed, around four fifths were seen once. Sequenced here: peripheral blood mononuclear cells (PBMCs), sampled before the second cycle of nivolumab. The receptor set was obtained from a human donor with classical Hodgkin lymphoma.

This clone was observed a few times. The CDR3 nucleotides are TGCGCCAGCAGCCAGGATACATCCCTCTGGGGCAATCAGCCCCAGCATTTT. Protein sequence: CASSQDTSLWGNQPQHF. The chain has TRBV4-1 and TRBJ1-5; D is undetermined. The V end was cut by 3 bases, the J end by 2 bases, with 17 bases between. The germline CDR1 and CDR2 sequences are MGHRA and YSYEKL. There are 17 residues in the CDR3.

This clone was counted many times. J is TRBJ1-5 and V is TRBV7-9, with a weak D call TRBD1 (5 bases). CDR1 SEHNR and CDR2 FQNEAQ come from the germline V gene (reference sequence). The CDR3 loop spans 17 amino acids. V lost 0 bases and J lost 0, with 12 bases in between. CDR3 DNA sequence: TGTGCCAGCAGCTTAGCGGGACGGATCTATAGCAATCAGCCCCAGCATTTT. Residues: CASSLAGRIYSNQPQHF.